This T cell receptor beta chain originates from a study of blood T cell repertoires in COVID-19. Study-wide context: Samples of COVID-19 (acute and convalescent) were obtained from the United States, Italy and Spain. T cells, B-cell-depleted T cells, or PBMCs provided the cDNA or gDNA that served as material.

Source study methods: Amplifying reference gene primers gave estimates of nucleated cell counts. Using immunoSEQ multiplex PCR, the repertoire was profiled, and TCRdb retains in-frame clones only, with some absent. V and J calls plus clone size are reproduced from that table; the DNA served to infer D and trimming. The table shows roughly 82,000 clones, with roughly four fifths occurring only once. With 4 bases removed from V and 9 bases from J, the gap between germline ends came to 10 bases. The CDR3 runs 12 residues. The germline V gene has CDR1 LGHNT and CDR2 FRNRAP. The TCR sequence derives from a man aged 55 to 70 with acute or convalescent COVID-19. The sequenced material came from peripheral blood. The V and J genes are TRBV12-5 and TRBJ1-5; D may be TRBD1 (6 bases). DNA of the CDR3: TGTGCTAGTGGTTCCTCGGACAGGCCCCAGCATTTT. Translation: CASGSSDRPQHF.